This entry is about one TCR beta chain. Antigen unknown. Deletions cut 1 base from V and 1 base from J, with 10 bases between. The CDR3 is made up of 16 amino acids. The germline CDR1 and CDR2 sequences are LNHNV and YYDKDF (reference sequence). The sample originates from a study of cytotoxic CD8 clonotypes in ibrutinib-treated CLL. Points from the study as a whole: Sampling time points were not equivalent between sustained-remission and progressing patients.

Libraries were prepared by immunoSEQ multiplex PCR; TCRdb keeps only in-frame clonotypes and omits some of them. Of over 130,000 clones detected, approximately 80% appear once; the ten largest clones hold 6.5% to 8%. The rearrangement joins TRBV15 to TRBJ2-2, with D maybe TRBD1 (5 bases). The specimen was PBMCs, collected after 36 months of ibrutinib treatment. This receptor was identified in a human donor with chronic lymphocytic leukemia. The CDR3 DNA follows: TGTGCCACCAGCAGAGCACCAGGGAAGAACACCGGGGAGCTGTTTTTT. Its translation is CATSRAPGKNTGELFF.